This TCR beta chain stems from a study of CD8 T cells in ankylosing spondylitis (dated by TCRdb to 2017 to 2019). Study-wide context: The study set out to find disease-linked TCR variants by profiling T cell receptor beta repertoires in ankylosing spondylitis patients and healthy donors. The full study cohort was made up of 25 ankylosing spondylitis patients and some 100 healthy donors. Peripheral blood was sampled, and synovial fluid was additionally collected from ankylosing spondylitis patients. Overall study outcomes, separate from this receptor: A CD8+ phenotype was shown by the disease-linked clones, which were found at relatively low frequencies in peripheral blood. According to the report, matched synovial fluid samples from ankylosing spondylitis patients were significantly enriched for the disease-linked clones. Some motif variants had previously been reported in the synovial fluid and blood of reactive arthritis patients, which suggests shared mechanisms of disease initiation. Blood from ankylosing spondylitis patients appeared to be characterized by a TCR beta motif made up of several highly homologous amino acid variants.

V sheds 0 bases and J sheds 2 bases, leaving 8 bases between their ends. From the germline V gene (reference sequence), CDR1 is MNHEY and CDR2 is SMNVEV. Its CDR3 holds 14 amino acids, cysteine through phenylalanine. CDR3 DNA only is kept here, 42 bases in frame from base 1. Reads for this sample came from an Illumina HiSeq 2500. Quantitative 5'-RACE with molecular barcodes was the method used to prepare the TCR beta libraries. In the authors' own workflow: A new computational method based on a probabilistic model of VDJ rearrangement was used to identify disease-linked TCR variants. Using fastp trimming at Q25 and MiXCR clonotype assembly, TCRdb reanalyzed the public sequencing data and kept in-frame beta chains. Rows merge per CDR3 protein into single entries with the most common DNA and genes. TCRdb assigned the V and J calls; the authors' analysis was not used. This sample gives over 200,000 distinct CDR3 sequences in total; about a sixth of them show up just once. The ten largest clones add up to approximately 40% of the sample.

There are a few counts of this clonotype. Its antigen target is currently unknown. Nothing much larger sits one base from this clone, and base qualities are not available. The sample consisted of blood, either unsorted or a sorted T cell fraction (not recorded which). This TCR derives from a male donor with ankylosing spondylitis. The chain was built from TRBV27 and TRBJ2-7; the D gene lacks a confident call. The CDR3: CASSLSPETYEQYF. The DNA sequence reads TGTGCCAGCAGTTTATCGCCAGAGACCTACGAGCAGTACTTC.